One sample yielded the 19 T cell receptor beta chains listed below, sequenced in a study of beta chain features in type 1 diabetes. TCRB transcripts that were expressed got sequenced, as all of the isolated RNA had been reverse transcribed. This table comes from immunoSEQ multiplex PCR, and its TCRdb copy is limited to in-frame clones, with some not included. Among under 70,000 clones listed, around 60% were seen once. Study-wide results and limits: A moderate, significant TCRB CDR3 shortening appeared in type 1 diabetes across four CD4+ subsets.

These receptors are not linked to any known antigen. The sample consisted of stem cell memory CD4+ T cells from blood. The receptor source for this set is a woman aged 25 to 39 with type 1 diabetes.

The count of this clone is one. The chain is built from TRBV4-2 and TRBJ2-5; 14 positions match TRBD2. Near its end, the DNA agrees better with TRBJ2-7, so the J call may be wrong. Germline values: CDR1 LGHNA, CDR2 YNFKEQ. The CDR3 contains 17 residues. CDR3 nucleotides: TGTGCCAGCAGCCAAGAGGGACTAGCGGGAGAGGCATACGAGCAGTACTTC. Its protein is CASSQEGLAGEAYEQYF.

The chain's CDR3 is CASRAQGAVTYEQYF. In nucleotides, the CDR3 is TGCGCCAGCAGGGCACAGGGGGCCGTGACCTACGAGCAGTACTTC. This rearrangement joins TRBV5-1 to TRBJ2-7; TRBD1 matches at 9 bases. V was pared by 5 bases and J by 2 bases, with 8 bases of the junction left unmatched. CDR1 and CDR2 (germline): SGHRS, YFSETQ. This CDR3 region has 15 residues.

This chain connects TRBV19 to TRBJ1-2, with D possibly TRBD1 on 6 matching bases. The CDR3 runs 13 residues. CDR1 is LNHDA, CDR2 SQIVND, per germline (reference sequence). Trimming stripped 2 bases from V and 4 bases from J, with 8 bases between. This CDR3 is CASSIKQGYGYTF. The CDR3 bases are TGTGCCAGTAGTATAAAACAGGGCTATGGCTACACCTTC.

This chain joins TRBV25-1 and TRBJ2-1; the match to TRBD1 covers 9 bases. V lost 4 bases, J lost 6 bases, and 7 bases stayed unmatched. In germline, CDR1 is MGHDK, CDR2 SYGVNS. The CDR3 has 15 residues. As DNA, the CDR3 is TGTGCCAGCAGTGGTCGGGACAGGGTAGGCAATGAGCAGTTCTTC. Protein product: CASSGRDRVGNEQFF.

This chain uses TRBV6-5 with TRBJ2-7, with TRBD1 matching 9 bases. The CDR3 has 14 residues. Germline CDR1 is MNHEY and CDR2 is SVGAGI. Losses at the gene ends were 2 bases for V and 5 bases for J; bases not matched to a gene: 4. The CDR3 loop is CASSYGDRADEQYF. The CDR3 DNA reads as TGTGCCAGCAGTTACGGGGACAGGGCCGACGAGCAGTACTTC.

This clone was seen a handful of times. This rearrangement joins TRBV5-1 to TRBJ2-1, with 12 bases identical to TRBD2. Germline values: CDR1 SGHRS, CDR2 YFSETQ. V shed 3 bases and J 8 bases; nucleotides not matched to a gene: 3. This CDR3 is 14 amino acids long. The CDR3 nucleotides are TGCGCCAGCAGCTCTTCTAGCGGGAGGGATGAGCAGTTCTTC. Encoded protein: CASSSSSGRDEQFF.

This clone was observed once. V usage is TRBV5-6 and J usage is TRBJ2-5; 7 bases fit TRBD2. The germline V gene encodes CDR1 SGHDT and CDR2 YYEEEE. V was clipped by 3 bases and J by 0 bases; unmatched bases: 5. This CDR3 region has 15 residues. CDR3 nucleotide sequence: TGTGCCAGCAGCTACCGTGGACTAGACCAAGAGACCCAGTACTTC. Its translation: CASSYRGLDQETQYF.

The V gene is TRBV9, the J gene TRBJ2-5; D may be TRBD2 (6 bases). CDR3 length equals 15 residues. Trimming cost V 0 bases and J 0 bases, with 9 bases left between them. Germline lookup yields CDR1 SGDLS and CDR2 YYNGEE. The CDR3 DNA sequence: TGTGCCAGCAGCGTAGTGGGGGGATACCAAGAGACCCAGTACTTC. Translating it yields CASSVVGGYQETQYF.

The chain is built from TRBV5-1 and TRBJ2-1; maybe TRBD1 (5 bases). The germline V and J ends were trimmed by 1 base and 14 bases, with 16 bases remaining between them. The CDR3 runs 13 residues. Germline CDR1 SGHRS, CDR2 YFSETQ. The CDR3 loop is CASSLTLTDKEFF. Written as DNA, the CDR3 is TGCGCCAGCAGCTTGACTTTGACAGACAAGGAGTTCTTC.

The J gene is TRBJ2-1, the V gene TRBV5-1; 9 nucleotides match TRBD2. V was pared by 4 bases and J by 5 bases, with 7 bases of the junction left unmatched. The CDR3 consists of 15 residues. The germline CDR1 and CDR2 sequences are SGHRS and YFSETQ. CDR3 DNA sequence: TGCGCCAGCAGCGATAGCGGGAGATCTGACAATGAGCAGTTCTTC. As protein: CASSDSGRSDNEQFF.

This clone has just a few counts. The CDR3: CASSLRQGWTEAFF. The CDR3 DNA reads as TGTGCCAGCAGCCTTAGACAGGGATGGACTGAAGCTTTCTTT. J is TRBJ1-1 and V is TRBV11-1, with 7 bases that match TRBD1. V shed 5 bases and J 5 bases; nucleotides not matched to a gene: 8. Germline CDR1 and CDR2: SGHAT and FQDESV (reference sequence). This CDR3 has 14 residues.

This clone was observed a handful of times. The chain uses TRBV4-1 and TRBJ2-3, with 7 bases that match TRBD1. This CDR3 has 16 residues. Germline CDR1 is MGHRA and CDR2 is YSYEKL. Trimming at V came to 4 bases and at J to 0 bases, leaving 7 bases not matched to a gene. The CDR3 DNA reads as TGCGCCAGCAGCCTCCGGGACAGTTCTAGCACAGATACGCAGTATTTT. This sequence encodes CASSLRDSSSTDTQYF.

The chain carries TRBV9 and TRBJ1-1; 8 nucleotides agree with TRBD1. The V segment lost 0 bases and the J segment 4 bases; nucleotides outside the gene matches: 5. CDR1 is SGDLS and CDR2 is YYNGEE in the germline V gene. The CDR3 has 15 residues. The CDR3 region is CASSVGRGQFTEAFF. DNA for the CDR3: TGTGCCAGCAGCGTAGGCAGGGGGCAATTCACTGAAGCTTTCTTT.

The genes are TRBV30 and TRBJ1-5; D unresolved. V lost 5 bases and J 2 bases, leaving 10 bases between the germline ends. CDR3 length: 13 residues. The germline V gene has CDR1 GTSNPN and CDR2 SVGIG (reference sequence). In DNA, the CDR3 is TGTGCCTGGGGCCGAAACCGCAATCAGCCCCAGCATTTT. Translated: CAWGRNRNQPQHF.

Concerning this clone: Mismatch with germline at one junction end may stem from a read error. V is TRBV7-9 and J is TRBJ1-1; 9 positions agree with TRBD1. This CDR3 has 14 amino acids. In germline, CDR1 is SEHNR, CDR2 FQNEAQ (reference sequence). The CDR3 loop reads CASTLDRGDTEAFF. In DNA, the CDR3 is TGTGCCAGCACCTTAGACAGGGGGGACACTGAAGCTTTCTTT. Using reference TRBV7-9 and TRBJ1-1 for the parts outside the CDR3, the full variable domain is DTGVSQNPRHKITKRGQNVTFRCDPISEHNRLYWYRQTLGQGPEFLTYFQNEAQLEKSRLLSDRFSAERPKGSFSTLEIQRTEQGDSAMYLCASTLDRGDTEAFFGQGTRLTVV.

V gene TRBV6-5 combines with J gene TRBJ2-7, with 7 bases identical to TRBD1. V gave up 2 bases and J gave up 0 bases; unmatched junction bases: 4. This CDR3 has 15 residues. Germline CDR1 and CDR2: MNHEY and SVGAGI. CDR3: CASSYPDRTSYEQYF. The CDR3 DNA sequence: TGTGCCAGCAGTTACCCGGACAGGACCTCCTACGAGCAGTACTTC.

The chain joins TRBV28 to TRBJ2-5, with D unclear. With 2 bases removed from V and 5 bases from J, the gap between germline ends came to 3 bases. The V gene's germline CDR1 is MDHEN and CDR2 SYDVKM. CDR3 length equals 11 residues. The CDR3 reads CASSLLETQYF. The CDR3 DNA follows: TGTGCCAGCAGTTTACTGGAGACCCAGTACTTC.

The V call is TRBV19, the J call TRBJ1-2; 8 bases fit TRBD1. V was clipped by 7 bases and J by 6 bases; unmatched bases: 7. Germline CDR1 and CDR2: LNHDA and SQIVND (reference sequence). This CDR3 is built from 13 residues. Here the CDR3 DNA reads TGTGCCAGTAATCCGACAGGGGTAGATGGCTACACCTTC. This gives the protein CASNPTGVDGYTF.

This chain uses TRBV2 with TRBJ2-7; 8 positions agree with TRBD2. Germline V gene data show CDR1 as SNHLY and CDR2 as FYNNEI. CDR3 length: 12 amino acids. V lost 11 bases to trimming and J lost 7 bases; unmatched junction nucleotides: 10. The CDR3 here is CACERETREQYF. Here the CDR3 DNA reads TGTGCCTGCGAGCGGGAGACTAGAGAGCAGTACTTC.